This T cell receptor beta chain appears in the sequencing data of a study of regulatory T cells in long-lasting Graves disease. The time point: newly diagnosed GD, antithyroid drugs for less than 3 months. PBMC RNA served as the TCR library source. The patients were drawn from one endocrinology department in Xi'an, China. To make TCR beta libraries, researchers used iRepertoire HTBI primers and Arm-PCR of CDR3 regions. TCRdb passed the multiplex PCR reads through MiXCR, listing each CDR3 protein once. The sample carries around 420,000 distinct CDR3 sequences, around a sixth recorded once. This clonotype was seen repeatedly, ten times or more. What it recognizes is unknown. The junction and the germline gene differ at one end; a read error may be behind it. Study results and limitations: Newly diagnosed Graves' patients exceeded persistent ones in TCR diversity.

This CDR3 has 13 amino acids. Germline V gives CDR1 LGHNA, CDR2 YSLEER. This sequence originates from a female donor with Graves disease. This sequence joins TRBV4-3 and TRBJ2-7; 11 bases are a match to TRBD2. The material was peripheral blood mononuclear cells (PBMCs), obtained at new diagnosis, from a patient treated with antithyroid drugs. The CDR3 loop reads CASSPETSGAPRF. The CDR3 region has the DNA TGCGCCAGCAGCCCAGAGACTAGCGGGGCTCCTCGCTTC.